The rows below give T cell receptor beta chains drawn from one sample of a study of cytomegalovirus exposure and HLA in healthy donors. Assay used: immunoSEQ multiplex PCR; TCRdb lists only in-frame clones, some missing. Counted here are 170,000 or so clones, about four fifths occurring once; the ten biggest clones make up 1%. The sample comprised PBMCs. The receptors were sampled from a woman aged 50 to 65 in good health and CMV-seropositive. Both conserved end residues are part of each CDR3. The order of the fields is CDR3 protein, CDR3 DNA, J gene, clone size, D gene, V gene. A D gene is named only where the DNA matches it firmly. Clone size is not always given. Where it is, it says once, few, many or a class for expanded clones.

cdr3_aa: CASSPVGGNYEQYF; cdr3_nt: TGTGCCAGCAGCCCGGTAGGGGGTAACTACGAGCAGTACTTC; j_call: TRBJ2-7; clone_size: NA; d_call: NA; v_call: TRBV5-5
cdr3_aa: CASSLRLEASQYF; cdr3_nt: TGTGCCAGCAGCTTGAGGCTAGAGGCCAGCCAGTACTTC; j_call: TRBJ2-5; clone_size: NA; d_call: NA; v_call: TRBV11-2
cdr3_aa: CASKEAGYQEAQYF; cdr3_nt: TGTGCCAGCAAGGAGGCCGGGTACCAAGAGGCCCAGTACTTC; j_call: TRBJ2-5; clone_size: NA; d_call: NA; v_call: TRBV5-4
cdr3_aa: CASRPEGAGNTIYF; cdr3_nt: TGTGCCAGCAGACCCGAGGGGGCTGGAAACACCATATATTTT; j_call: TRBJ1-3; clone_size: NA; d_call: NA; v_call: TRBV6-5
cdr3_aa: CASSLTGITQADTQYF; cdr3_nt: TGTGCCAGCAGCTTAACAGGGATAACCCAGGCCGATACGCAGTATTTT; j_call: TRBJ2-3; clone_size: NA; d_call: NA; v_call: TRBV5-6
cdr3_aa: CASSYRRQYYGYTF; cdr3_nt: TGTGCCAGCAGTTACCGGAGGCAGTACTATGGCTACACCTTC; j_call: TRBJ1-2; clone_size: NA; d_call: NA; v_call: TRBV6-5
cdr3_aa: CASSPVAGTNTEAFF; cdr3_nt: TGTGCCAGCTCACCCGTAGCGGGAACGAACACTGAAGCTTTCTTT; j_call: TRBJ1-1; clone_size: NA; d_call: NA; v_call: TRBV18
cdr3_aa: CASSLLGQVEDTQYF; cdr3_nt: TGTGCCAGCTCCCTCCTGGGACAGGTTGAAGATACGCAGTATTTT; j_call: TRBJ2-3; clone_size: NA; d_call: TRBD1; v_call: TRBV18
cdr3_aa: CASTGGVNTEAFF; cdr3_nt: TGTGCCAGCACCGGGGGGGTGAACACTGAAGCTTTCTTT; j_call: TRBJ1-1; clone_size: NA; d_call: NA; v_call: TRBV7-9
cdr3_aa: CASSSLPLTKQYF; cdr3_nt: TGTGCCAGCAGCTCCCTACCCTTGACAAAGCAGTACTTC; j_call: TRBJ2-7; clone_size: few; d_call: NA; v_call: TRBV11-3
cdr3_aa: CASSLTSGVSIMPQHF; cdr3_nt: TGTGCCAGCAGCTTGACTTCGGGAGTCTCAATCATGCCCCAGCATTTT; j_call: TRBJ1-5; clone_size: NA; d_call: NA; v_call: TRBV5-5
cdr3_aa: CASSLLNSNEQFF; cdr3_nt: TGTGCCAGCAGCTTATTAAACAGCAATGAGCAGTTCTTC; j_call: TRBJ2-1; clone_size: NA; d_call: NA; v_call: TRBV11-3
cdr3_aa: CASSPRDSTGELFF; cdr3_nt: TGTGCCAGCTCACCACGGGACTCCACCGGGGAGCTGTTTTTT; j_call: TRBJ2-2; clone_size: NA; d_call: NA; v_call: TRBV18
cdr3_aa: CAISVGEEDRASTDTQYF; cdr3_nt: TGTGCCATCAGTGTTGGGGAAGAGGACAGAGCTAGCACAGATACGCAGTATTTT; j_call: TRBJ2-3; clone_size: NA; d_call: NA; v_call: TRBV10-3
cdr3_aa: CASSVGTGRNEQYF; cdr3_nt: TGTGCCAGCTCCGTTGGGACAGGGAGGAACGAGCAGTACTTC; j_call: TRBJ2-7; clone_size: NA; d_call: TRBD1; v_call: TRBV18
cdr3_aa: CASSQEGLVTGELFF; cdr3_nt: TGTGCCAGCAGCCAAGAAGGACTAGTAACCGGGGAGCTGTTTTTT; j_call: TRBJ2-2; clone_size: few; d_call: TRBD2; v_call: TRBV14
cdr3_aa: CASSPSGDTIYF; cdr3_nt: TGTGCCAGCAGTCCCTCGGGAGACACCATATATTTT; j_call: TRBJ1-3; clone_size: NA; d_call: NA; v_call: TRBV7-9
cdr3_aa: CASSPRDRLSYEQYF; cdr3_nt: TGTGCCAGCAGCCCCCGGGACAGGTTATCCTACGAGCAGTACTTC; j_call: TRBJ2-7; clone_size: NA; d_call: TRBD1; v_call: TRBV7-9
cdr3_aa: CASTPGSRRLAKNIQYF; cdr3_nt: TGTGCCAGCACCCCGGGGTCAAGGAGGCTAGCGAAAAACATTCAGTACTTC; j_call: TRBJ2-4; clone_size: NA; d_call: NA; v_call: TRBV28
cdr3_aa: CASSTTGSYGYTF; cdr3_nt: TGTGCCAGCAGTACGACAGGGAGCTATGGCTACACCTTC; j_call: TRBJ1-2; clone_size: NA; d_call: TRBD1; v_call: TRBV27
cdr3_aa: CASSPGASANTGELFF; cdr3_nt: TGTGCCAGCAGCCCCGGGGCTAGCGCGAACACCGGGGAGCTGTTTTTT; j_call: TRBJ2-2; clone_size: few; d_call: NA; v_call: TRBV4-2
cdr3_aa: CASSPRTASEELFF; cdr3_nt: TGTGCCAGCAGTCCCCGCACGGCTAGCGAGGAGCTGTTTTTT; j_call: TRBJ2-2; clone_size: few; d_call: NA; v_call: TRBV6-5
cdr3_aa: CASSRDIIYGYTF; cdr3_nt: TGTGCCAGCAGCCGGGACATCATCTATGGCTACACCTTC; j_call: TRBJ1-2; clone_size: NA; d_call: NA; v_call: TRBV5-6
cdr3_aa: CASSVQGDSSYNEQFF; cdr3_nt: TGTGCCAGCAGCGTACAGGGGGATAGCTCCTACAATGAGCAGTTCTTC; j_call: TRBJ2-1; clone_size: NA; d_call: TRBD1; v_call: TRBV7-9